This T cell receptor (beta chain) was profiled in a study of T cell responses to AZD1222 COVID-19 vaccine. Broader study findings: Researchers report vaccine-associated CD4 TCRs spanning spike, with dominance at 160-218 and 743-854. Spike-specific TCR breadth and depth both grew after two AZD1222 doses. Only after the peak T cell response were repertoires sampled.

Sequencing used immunoSEQ multiplex PCR; TCRdb keeps in-frame clones, though not all of them. The sample consists of about 94,000 clones, 88% of them appearing once. The CDR3 has 16 residues. V was shortened by 0 bases and J by 5 bases, with 18 bases between the two germline ends. Per germline, CDR1 SGHRS and CDR2 YFSETQ. The sample holds a few counts of this clone. Its specificity is not known. The starting material was peripheral blood, obtained 28 days after the second AZD1222 dose. The source of this sequence is an adult who received the AZD1222 COVID-19 vaccine. The V gene is TRBV5-1, the J gene TRBJ2-7; unclear D gene. CDR3 sequence: CASSLALAVMNHEQYF. The CDR3, as DNA: TGCGCCAGCAGCTTGGCCTTGGCAGTAATGAACCACGAGCAGTACTTC.